The T cell receptor beta chain under discussion was sequenced for a study of CD8 T cells in Susac syndrome. The J segment lost 10 bases and the V segment lost 5 bases, leaving 17 bases of the junction unmatched. This CDR3 comprises 16 residues. The V gene's germline CDR1 is SGHAT and CDR2 FQNNGV. CD8+ and CD4+ T cells from blood underwent TCR beta sequencing, which was carried out in a high-throughput format. Reverse transcription of roughly 0.5 to 1 ug RNA was carried out with random hexamers. One entry per CDR3 protein, called by TCRdb with MiXCR from the immunoSEQ multiplex PCR reads. The data contain 300,000 or so distinct CDR3 sequences, around 92% of them singletons.

Material for sequencing was CD4+ T cells from PBMCs. This chain joins TRBV11-2 and TRBJ2-1; 7 bases agree with TRBD2. The receptor's source is a human donor with multiple sclerosis. As DNA, the CDR3 is TGTGCCAGCAGCCCGCCGGCGGTCGCGGGAGTATTGGAGCAGTTCTTC. Protein: CASSPPAVAGVLEQFF.